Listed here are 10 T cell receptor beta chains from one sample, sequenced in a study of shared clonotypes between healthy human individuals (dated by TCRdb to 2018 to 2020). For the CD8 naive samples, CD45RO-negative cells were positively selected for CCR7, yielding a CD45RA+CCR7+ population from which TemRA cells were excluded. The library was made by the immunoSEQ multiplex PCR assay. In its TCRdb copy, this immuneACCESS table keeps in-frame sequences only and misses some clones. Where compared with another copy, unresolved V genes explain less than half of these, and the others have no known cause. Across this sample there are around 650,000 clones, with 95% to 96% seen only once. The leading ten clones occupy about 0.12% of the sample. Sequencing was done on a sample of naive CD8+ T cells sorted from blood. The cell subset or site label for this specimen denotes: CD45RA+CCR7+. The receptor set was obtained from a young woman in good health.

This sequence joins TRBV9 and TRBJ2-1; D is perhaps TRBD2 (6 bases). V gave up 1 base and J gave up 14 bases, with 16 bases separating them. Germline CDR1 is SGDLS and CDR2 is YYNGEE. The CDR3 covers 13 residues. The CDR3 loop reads CASSVKSFGGEFF. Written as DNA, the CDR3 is TGTGCCAGCAGCGTAAAAAGCTTCGGAGGGGAGTTCTTC.

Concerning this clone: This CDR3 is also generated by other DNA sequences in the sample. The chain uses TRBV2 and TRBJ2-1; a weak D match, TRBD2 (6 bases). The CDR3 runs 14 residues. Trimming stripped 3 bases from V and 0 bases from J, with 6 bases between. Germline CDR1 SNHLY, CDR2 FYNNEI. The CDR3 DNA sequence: TGTGCCAGCAGTGACGGGAGCTCCTACAATGAGCAGTTCTTC. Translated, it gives CASSDGSSYNEQFF.

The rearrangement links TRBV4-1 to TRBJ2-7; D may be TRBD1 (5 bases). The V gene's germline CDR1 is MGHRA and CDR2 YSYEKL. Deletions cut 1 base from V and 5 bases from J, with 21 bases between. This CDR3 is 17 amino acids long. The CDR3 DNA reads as TGCGCCAGCAGCCAAGGGGCGTGGGGCCACTCTTTACACGAGCAGTACTTC. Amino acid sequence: CASSQGAWGHSLHEQYF.

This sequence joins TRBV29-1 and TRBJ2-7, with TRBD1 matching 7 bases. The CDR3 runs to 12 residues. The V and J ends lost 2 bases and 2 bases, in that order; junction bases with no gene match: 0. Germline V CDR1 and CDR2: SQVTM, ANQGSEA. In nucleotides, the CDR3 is TGCAGCGTTGAAAGGGGGCCCTACGAGCAGTACTTC. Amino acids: CSVERGPYEQYF.

The CDR3 spells CSVTGEVSPYEQYF. The CDR3 nucleotides are TGCAGCGTCACAGGGGAGGTTTCCCCCTACGAGCAGTACTTC. This rearrangement joins TRBV29-1 to TRBJ2-5, with D possibly being TRBD1 (7 bases). With the DNA end fitting TRBJ2-7 better, the J assignment may be wrong. Germline V lookup: CDR1 SQVTM, CDR2 ANQGSEA. The CDR3 has 14 residues.

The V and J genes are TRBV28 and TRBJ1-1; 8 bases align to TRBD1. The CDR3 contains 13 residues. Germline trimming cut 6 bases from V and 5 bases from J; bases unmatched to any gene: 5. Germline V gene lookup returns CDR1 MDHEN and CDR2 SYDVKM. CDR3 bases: TGTGCCAGCAGGCTCAGGGGGCGAACTGAAGCTTTCTTT. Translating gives CASRLRGRTEAFF.

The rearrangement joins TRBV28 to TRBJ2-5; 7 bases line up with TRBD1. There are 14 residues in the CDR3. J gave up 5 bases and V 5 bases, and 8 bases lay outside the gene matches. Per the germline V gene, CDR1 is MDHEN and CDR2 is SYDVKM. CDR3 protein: CASSEGAGYETQYF. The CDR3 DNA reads TGTGCCAGCAGTGAGGGGGCCGGATATGAGACCCAGTACTTC.

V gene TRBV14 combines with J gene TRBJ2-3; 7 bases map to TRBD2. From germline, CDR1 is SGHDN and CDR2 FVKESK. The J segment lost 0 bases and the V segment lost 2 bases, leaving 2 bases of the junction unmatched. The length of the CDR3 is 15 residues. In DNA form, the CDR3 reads TGTGCCAGCAGCCAACTAGCGGCCAGCACAGATACGCAGTATTTT. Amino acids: CASSQLAASTDTQYF.

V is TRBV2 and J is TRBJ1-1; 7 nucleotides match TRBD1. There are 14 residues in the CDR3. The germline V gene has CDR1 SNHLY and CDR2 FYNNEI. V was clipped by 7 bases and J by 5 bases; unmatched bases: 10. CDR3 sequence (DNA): TGTGCCAGCACCGGTGGAGGGGGCCGAACTGAAGCTTTCTTT. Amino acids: CASTGGGGRTEAFF.

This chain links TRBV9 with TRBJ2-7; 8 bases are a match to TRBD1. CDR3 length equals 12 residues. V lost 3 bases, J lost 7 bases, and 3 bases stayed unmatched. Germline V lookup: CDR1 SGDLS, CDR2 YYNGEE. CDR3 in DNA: TGTGCCAGCAGCGGGACAGGGCGGGAGCAGTACTTC. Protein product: CASSGTGREQYF.